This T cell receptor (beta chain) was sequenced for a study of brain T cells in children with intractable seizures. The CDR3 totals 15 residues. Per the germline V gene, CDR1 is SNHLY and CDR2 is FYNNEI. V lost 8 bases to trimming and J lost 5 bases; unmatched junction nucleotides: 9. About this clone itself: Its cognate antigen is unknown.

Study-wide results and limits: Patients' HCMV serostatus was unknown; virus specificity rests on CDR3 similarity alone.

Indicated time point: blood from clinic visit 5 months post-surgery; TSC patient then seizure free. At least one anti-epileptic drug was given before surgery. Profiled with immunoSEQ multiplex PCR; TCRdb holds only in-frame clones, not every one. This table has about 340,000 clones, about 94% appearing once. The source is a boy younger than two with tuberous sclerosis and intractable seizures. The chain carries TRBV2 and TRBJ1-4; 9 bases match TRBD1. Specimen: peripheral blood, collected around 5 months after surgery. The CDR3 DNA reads TGTGCCAGCGTACTTGGCGGGACAGGGAATGAAAAACTGTTTTTT. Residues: CASVLGGTGNEKLFF.